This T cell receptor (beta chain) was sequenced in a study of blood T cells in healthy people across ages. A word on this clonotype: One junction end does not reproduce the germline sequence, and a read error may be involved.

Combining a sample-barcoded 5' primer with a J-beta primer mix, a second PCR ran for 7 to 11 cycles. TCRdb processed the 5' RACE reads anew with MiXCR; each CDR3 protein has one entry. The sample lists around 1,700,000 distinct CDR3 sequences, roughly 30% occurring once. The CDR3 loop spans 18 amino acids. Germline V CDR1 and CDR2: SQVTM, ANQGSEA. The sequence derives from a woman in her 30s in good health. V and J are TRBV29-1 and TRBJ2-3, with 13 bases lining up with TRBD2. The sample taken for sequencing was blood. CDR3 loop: CGVEGTWTSGSLTDTQYF. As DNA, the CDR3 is TGCGGCGTTGAAGGGACTTGGACTAGCGGGAGTTTAACAGATACGCAGTATTTT.